This record looks at one T cell receptor (beta chain) sequence and its context. Clones were read by immunoSEQ multiplex PCR, and TCRdb kept only the in-frame ones, dropping some. The profile shows roughly 200,000 clones, around 84% of them singletons. The sample comes from a study of blood T cell repertoires in COVID-19. As for the study in general: Nucleic acid was either cDNA or gDNA, and it came from T cells, B-cell-depleted T cells, or PBMCs.

The V gene lost 8 bases and the J gene lost 0 bases, with 16 bases spanning the gap. The length of the CDR3 is 15 residues. Germline V gene data show CDR1 as ENHRY and CDR2 as SYGVKD. Material for sequencing was peripheral blood. This receptor was obtained from a woman aged 80 or over with active or convalescent COVID-19. This chain uses TRBV10-3 with TRBJ1-1, with D possibly TRBD1 on 5 matching bases. The CDR3 loop is CAIGDQGGMNTEAFF. The CDR3 nucleotides are TGTGCCATCGGGGATCAGGGCGGCATGAACACTGAAGCTTTCTTT.